The rows below give T cell receptor beta chains drawn from one sample of a study of T cells in pancreatic ductal adenocarcinoma. Repertoires were generated with immunoSEQ multiplex PCR, while TCRdb's copy carries only in-frame clones and drops some. Among under 6,500 clones listed, 72% were seen once. Sequencing was carried out using pancreatic tumor tissue. The receptors come from a human donor with pancreatic ductal adenocarcinoma. The CDR3 runs from the conserved cysteine through the conserved F or W. The D gene is left open where the match is weak. Size is omitted from some rows. Given values are once, few, many or a class for expanded clones.

V	size	D	J	DNA	CDR3
TRBV5-1	NA	TRBD1	TRBJ2-3	TGCGCCAGTAAGGGGGGACAGGGGTACACAGATACGCAGTATTTT	CASKGGQGYTDTQYF
TRBV7-2	NA	NA	TRBJ2-7	TGTGCCAGCAGCCGTCTAGGGGGGCAGTACTTC	CASSRLGGQYF
TRBV30	NA	NA	TRBJ1-5	TGTGCCTGGACGCCCCGGGGGCGGGGGAGCAATCAGCCCCAGCATTTT	CAWTPRGRGSNQPQHF
TRBV14	NA	TRBD1	TRBJ1-2	TGTGCCAGCAGCCCTAACAGGGGGAAGAACTATGGCTACACCTTC	CASSPNRGKNYGYTF
TRBV4-3	NA	TRBD1	TRBJ1-2	TGCGCCAGCAGCCAATCCACGGGGACAGAAAGCTTGAACTATGGCTACACCTTC	CASSQSTGTESLNYGYTF
TRBV7-9	NA	TRBD2	TRBJ2-3	TGTGCCAGCAGCCCTTGGGACTACACAGATACGCAGTATTTT	CASSPWDYTDTQYF
TRBV5-1	NA	NA	TRBJ2-5	TGCGCCAGCAGCTCCGGTCAACAGCTAGAGACCCAGTACTTC	CASSSGQQLETQYF
TRBV6-1	NA	TRBD1	TRBJ1-6	TGTGCCAGCAGTGGCAAGACAGGGCTGAATTCACCCCTCCACTTT	CASSGKTGLNSPLHF
TRBV5-4	once	NA	TRBJ2-2	TGTGCCAGCAGCTTCCGGGGTACCGGGGAGCTGTTTTTT	CASSFRGTGELFF
TRBV30	NA	NA	TRBJ2-3	TGTGCCTGGAGTCGGGATCTCGGGGGCACAGATACGCAGTATTTT	CAWSRDLGGTDTQYF
TRBV5-1	NA	TRBD1	TRBJ2-7	TGCGCCAGCAGCTTGGCCCCCGGACAGGGTCTCTACGAGCAGTACTTC	CASSLAPGQGLYEQYF
TRBV6-6	NA	TRBD1	TRBJ2-1	TGTGCCAGCAGTCGCGGACAGGGAGGCAATGAGCAGTTCTTC	CASSRGQGGNEQFF
TRBV28	NA	TRBD1	TRBJ2-2	TGTGCCAGACAGGGACAGGGAGACACCGGGGAGCTGTTTTTT	CARQGQGDTGELFF
TRBV7-2	NA	TRBD1	TRBJ1-1	TGTGCCAGCAGCTTAGCGATAGAGGGGACAGGGGGTTGGACTGAAGCTTTCTTT	CASSLAIEGTGGWTEAFF
TRBV28	once	NA	TRBJ1-5	TGTGCCAGCAGTACCCACTTGTATAGCAATCAGCCCCAGCATTTT	CASSTHLYSNQPQHF
TRBV29-1	NA	NA	TRBJ2-7	TGCAGCGCCGCGACTGAATACGAGCAGTACTTC	CSAATEYEQYF
TRBV7-9	NA	NA	TRBJ2-2	TGTGCCAGCAGCTTAATCGCGTTGAACACCGGGGAGCTGTTTTTT	CASSLIALNTGELFF
TRBV11-2	NA	TRBD1	TRBJ1-1	TGTGCCAGCAGTAGCCCCGGACAGGGGGCGGCCTTCTTT	CASSSPGQGAAFF
TRBV5-6	NA	NA	TRBJ2-1	TGTGCCAGCAGCTTGGCCCCGGGCAGGGTAGGGAATGAGCAGTTCTTC	CASSLAPGRVGNEQFF
TRBV10-3	NA	NA	TRBJ1-5	TGTGCCATCAGTGACGGAGTTATTCAGCCCCAGCATTTT	CAISDGVIQPQHF
TRBV18	NA	TRBD1	TRBJ1-2	TGTGCCAGCTCACAGACAGGGATTGACTATGGCTACACCTTC	CASSQTGIDYGYTF
TRBV29-1	NA	NA	TRBJ1-2	TGCAGCGTTGAAAGGGGTGACAGTAGCTACACCTTC	CSVERGDSSYTF
TRBV5-4	NA	TRBD2	TRBJ2-3	TGTGCCAGCAGCCGTCGACTAGCGCTTGCTAGCACAGATACGCAGTATTTT	CASSRRLALASTDTQYF
TRBV28	NA	TRBD1	TRBJ2-7	TGTGCCAGCAGGGCCCCGGGACAGGGCAGGAACGAGCAGTACTTC	CASRAPGQGRNEQYF
TRBV28	NA	NA	TRBJ1-2	TGTGCCAGCAGCATCCCCGGGGGGGTAGCCCAACGAGATGGCTACACCTTC	CASSIPGGVAQRDGYTF
TRBV7-8	NA	NA	TRBJ2-5	TGTGCCAGCAGCTTAGCGCAGGAGACCCAGTACTTC	CASSLAQETQYF
TRBV29-1	NA	NA	TRBJ1-1	TGCAGCGTCGAATCTGGGGGGGGAGAAGGGACTGAAGCTTTCTTT	CSVESGGGEGTEAFF
TRBV29-1	NA	NA	TRBJ1-2	TGCAGCGCCGCCCCGGGGGGGTCCTATGGCTACACCTTC	CSAAPGGSYGYTF
TRBV2	NA	NA	TRBJ1-1	TGTGCCAGCAGACCACAGGTGAACACTGAAGCTTTCTTT	CASRPQVNTEAFF
TRBV10-3	once	TRBD1	TRBJ2-1	TGTGCCATCAGTGAGTGGACAGGGGATGATGAGCAGTTCTTC	CAISEWTGDDEQFF
TRBV18	NA	NA	TRBJ1-1	TGTGCCAGCTCACCACTTCGGGGGACTGAAGCTTTCTTT	CASSPLRGTEAFF